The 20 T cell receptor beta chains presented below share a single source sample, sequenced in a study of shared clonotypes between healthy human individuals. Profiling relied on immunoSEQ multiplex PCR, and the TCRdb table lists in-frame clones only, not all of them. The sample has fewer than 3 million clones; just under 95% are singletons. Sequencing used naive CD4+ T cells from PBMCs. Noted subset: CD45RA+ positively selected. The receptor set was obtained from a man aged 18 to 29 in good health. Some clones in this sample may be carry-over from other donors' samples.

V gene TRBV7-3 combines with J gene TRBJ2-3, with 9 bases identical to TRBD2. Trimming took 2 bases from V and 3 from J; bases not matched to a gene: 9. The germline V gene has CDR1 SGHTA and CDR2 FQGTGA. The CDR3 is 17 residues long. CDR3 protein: CASSLWGSGSGTDTQYF. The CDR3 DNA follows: TGTGCCAGCAGCTTATGGGGTAGCGGGAGTGGGACAGATACGCAGTATTTT.

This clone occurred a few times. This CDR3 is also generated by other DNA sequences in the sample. CDR3 nucleotide sequence: TGTGCCAGCAGCTGGACAGGGAACACTGAAGCTTTCTTT. Its protein product is CASSWTGNTEAFF. This chain connects TRBV7-9 to TRBJ1-1, with 7 positions matching TRBD1. This CDR3 comprises 13 residues. The germline V gene has CDR1 SEHNR and CDR2 FQNEAQ (reference sequence). The V gene end was trimmed by 4 bases and the J gene end by 1 base; junction bases not matched to a gene: 0. Full variable domain (remainder filled in from reference TRBV7-9 and TRBJ1-1): DTGVSQNPRHKITKRGQNVTFRCDPISEHNRLYWYRQTLGQGPEFLTYFQNEAQLEKSRLLSDRFSAERPKGSFSTLEIQRTEQGDSAMYLCASSWTGNTEAFFGQGTRLTVV.

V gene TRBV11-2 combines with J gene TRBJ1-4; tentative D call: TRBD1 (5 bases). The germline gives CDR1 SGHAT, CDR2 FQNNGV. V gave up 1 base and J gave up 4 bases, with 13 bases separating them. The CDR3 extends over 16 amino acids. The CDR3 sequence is CASSLGAGLGNEKLFF. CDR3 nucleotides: TGTGCCAGCAGCTTAGGCGCAGGGTTGGGTAATGAAAAACTGTTTTTT.

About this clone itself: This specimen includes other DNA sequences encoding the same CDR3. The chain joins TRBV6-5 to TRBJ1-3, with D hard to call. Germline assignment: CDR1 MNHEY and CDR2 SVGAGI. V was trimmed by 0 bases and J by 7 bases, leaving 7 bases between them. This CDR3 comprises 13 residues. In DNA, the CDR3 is TGTGCCAGCAGTTACTCATTAGGGAACACCATATATTTT. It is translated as CASSYSLGNTIYF.

DNA for the CDR3: TGTGCCAGCAGCGCCCCAAGGGACTTACTACGGGGAGATACGCAGTATTTT. Translating it yields CASSAPRDLLRGDTQYF. This sequence joins TRBV7-8 and TRBJ2-3; D perhaps matches TRBD2 (6 bases). Looked up from germline, CDR1 is SGHVS and CDR2 is FQNEAQ. The V gene lost 5 bases and the J gene lost 5 bases, with 23 bases spanning the gap. The CDR3 is 17 amino acids.

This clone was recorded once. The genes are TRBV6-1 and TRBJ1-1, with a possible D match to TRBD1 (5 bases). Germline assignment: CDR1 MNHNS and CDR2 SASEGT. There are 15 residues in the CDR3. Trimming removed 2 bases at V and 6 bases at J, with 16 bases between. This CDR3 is CASSETGGIGAEAFF. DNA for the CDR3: TGTGCCAGCAGTGAAACTGGGGGTATTGGGGCTGAAGCTTTCTTT.

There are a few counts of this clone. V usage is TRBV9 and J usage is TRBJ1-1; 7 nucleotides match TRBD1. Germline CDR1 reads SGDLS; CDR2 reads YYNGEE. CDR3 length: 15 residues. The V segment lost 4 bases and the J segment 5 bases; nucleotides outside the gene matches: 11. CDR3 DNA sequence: TGTGCCAGCAGCCCCCAAATCACAGGGGAAACTGAAGCTTTCTTT. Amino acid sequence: CASSPQITGETEAFF.

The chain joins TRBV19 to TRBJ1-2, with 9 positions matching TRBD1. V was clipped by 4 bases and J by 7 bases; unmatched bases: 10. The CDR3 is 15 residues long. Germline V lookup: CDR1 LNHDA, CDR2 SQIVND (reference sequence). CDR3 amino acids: CASSKPGQGRSGYTF. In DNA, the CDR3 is TGTGCCAGTAGTAAACCGGGACAGGGTAGGAGTGGCTACACCTTC.

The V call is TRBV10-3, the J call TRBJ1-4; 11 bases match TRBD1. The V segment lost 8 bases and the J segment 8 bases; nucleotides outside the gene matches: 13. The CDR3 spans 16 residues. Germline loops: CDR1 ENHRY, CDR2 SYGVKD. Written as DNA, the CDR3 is TGTGCCATCGGCCGGGACAGGGGGTTGGGTAGAGAAAAACTGTTTTTT. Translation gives CAIGRDRGLGREKLFF.

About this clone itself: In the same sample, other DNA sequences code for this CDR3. The CDR3 region has the DNA TGCAGTGCTAGAGTGCTGGAGACCCAGTACTTC. Translating gives CSARVLETQYF. This chain uses TRBV20-1 with TRBJ2-5; no clear D gene. The V end lost 1 base, the J end lost 5 bases, and 5 bases lay between the germline ends. There are 11 residues in the CDR3. In germline, CDR1 is DFQATT, CDR2 SNEGSKA (reference sequence).

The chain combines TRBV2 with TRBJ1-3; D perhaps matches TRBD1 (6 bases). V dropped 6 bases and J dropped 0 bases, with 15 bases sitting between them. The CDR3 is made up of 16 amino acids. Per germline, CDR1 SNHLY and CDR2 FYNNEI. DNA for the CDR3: TGTGCCAGCAGACGCTCGGGGGCTTTCTCTGGAAACACCATATATTTT. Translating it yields CASRRSGAFSGNTIYF.

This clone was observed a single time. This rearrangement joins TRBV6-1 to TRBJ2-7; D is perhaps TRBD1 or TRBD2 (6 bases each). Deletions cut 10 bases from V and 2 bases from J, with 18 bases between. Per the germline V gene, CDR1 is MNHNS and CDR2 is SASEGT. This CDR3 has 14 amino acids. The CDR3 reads CATVGGPAAYEQYF. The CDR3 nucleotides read TGTGCCACCGTAGGGGGGCCCGCCGCCTACGAGCAGTACTTC.

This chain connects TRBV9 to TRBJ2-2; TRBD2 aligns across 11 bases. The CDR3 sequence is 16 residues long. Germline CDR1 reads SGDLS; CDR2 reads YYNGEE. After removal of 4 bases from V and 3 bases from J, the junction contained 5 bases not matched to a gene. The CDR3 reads CASSTGLAEYTGELFF. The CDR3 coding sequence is TGTGCCAGCAGCACGGGACTAGCGGAGTACACCGGGGAGCTGTTTTTT. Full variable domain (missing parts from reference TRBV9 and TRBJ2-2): DSGVTQTPKHLITATGQRVTLRCSPRSGDLSVYWYQQSLDQGLQFLIQYYNGEERAKGNILERFSAQQFPDLHSELNLSSLELGDSALYFCASSTGLAEYTGELFFGEGSRLTVL.

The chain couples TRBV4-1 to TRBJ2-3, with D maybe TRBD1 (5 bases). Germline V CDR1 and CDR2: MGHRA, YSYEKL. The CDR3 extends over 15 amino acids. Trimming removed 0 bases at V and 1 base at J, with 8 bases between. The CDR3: CASSQDRAGTDTQYF. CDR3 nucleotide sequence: TGCGCCAGCAGCCAAGACAGGGCTGGCACAGATACGCAGTATTTT.

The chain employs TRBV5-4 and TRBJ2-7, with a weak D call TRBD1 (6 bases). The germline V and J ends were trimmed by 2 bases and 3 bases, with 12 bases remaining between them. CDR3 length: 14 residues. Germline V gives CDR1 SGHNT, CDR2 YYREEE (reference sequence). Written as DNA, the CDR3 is TGTGCCAGCAGCTTTCGGCAGGGGAACTACGAGCAGTACTTC. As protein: CASSFRQGNYEQYF.

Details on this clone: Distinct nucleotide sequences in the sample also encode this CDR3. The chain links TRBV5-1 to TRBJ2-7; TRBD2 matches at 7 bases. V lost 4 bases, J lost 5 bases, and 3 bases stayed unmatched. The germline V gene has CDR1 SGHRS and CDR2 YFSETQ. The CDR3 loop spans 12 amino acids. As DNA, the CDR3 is TGCGCCAGCAGCCCTCGGGGGGACGAGCAGTACTTC. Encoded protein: CASSPRGDEQYF.

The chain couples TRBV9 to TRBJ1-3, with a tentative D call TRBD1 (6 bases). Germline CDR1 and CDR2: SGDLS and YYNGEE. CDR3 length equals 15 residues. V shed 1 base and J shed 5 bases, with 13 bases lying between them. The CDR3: CASSVRSGDRNTIYF. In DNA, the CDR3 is TGTGCCAGCAGCGTACGTTCAGGGGATAGAAACACCATATATTTT.

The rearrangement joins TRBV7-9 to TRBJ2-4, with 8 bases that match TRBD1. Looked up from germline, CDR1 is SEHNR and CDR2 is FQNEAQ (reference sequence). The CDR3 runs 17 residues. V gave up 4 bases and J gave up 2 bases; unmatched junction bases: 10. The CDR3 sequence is CASSSTRGQGSKNIQYF. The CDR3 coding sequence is TGTGCCAGCAGCTCCACCCGCGGACAGGGATCCAAAAACATTCAGTACTTC.

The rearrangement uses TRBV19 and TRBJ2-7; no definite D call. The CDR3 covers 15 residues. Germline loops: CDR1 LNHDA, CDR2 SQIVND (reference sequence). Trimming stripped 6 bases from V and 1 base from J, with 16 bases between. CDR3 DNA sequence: TGTGCCAGTAGCCTCGATGGAACAGAGTCCTACGAGCAGTACTTC. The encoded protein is CASSLDGTESYEQYF.

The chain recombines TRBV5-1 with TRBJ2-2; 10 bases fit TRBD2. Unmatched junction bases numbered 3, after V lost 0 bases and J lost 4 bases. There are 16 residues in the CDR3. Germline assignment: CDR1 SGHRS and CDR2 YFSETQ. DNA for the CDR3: TGCGCCAGCAGCTTGGGAGCGGGAGGGCTCACCGGGGAGCTGTTTTTT. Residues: CASSLGAGGLTGELFF. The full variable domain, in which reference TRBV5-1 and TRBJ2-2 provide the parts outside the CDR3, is KAGVTQTPRYLIKTRGQQVTLSCSPISGHRSVSWYQQTPGQGLQFLFEYFSETQRNKGNFPGRFSGRQFSNSRSEMNVSTLELGDSALYLCASSLGAGGLTGELFFGEGSRLTVL.